Listed here are 20 T cell receptor beta chains from one sample, sequenced in a study of blood T cell repertoires in COVID-19 (dated by TCRdb to the early 2020s). The library was obtained by the immunoSEQ multiplex PCR assay. TCRdb took this table from immuneACCESS and kept in-frame rearrangements with V and J called. Such tables lack part of the clones; where checked against another copy, unresolved V genes explain under half of the gap, and the rest is unexplained. The sample contains more than 60,000 clones, about four fifths of them found a single time. Clones ranked in the top ten supply more than 10% of the sample. The material sequenced was peripheral blood. The origin of the receptors is a man between 50 and 59 years old with COVID-19, enrolled during active disease.

The CDR3 loop reads CASSRGTLHGYGYTF. CDR3 in DNA: TGCGCCAGCAGCCGAGGGACATTACATGGCTATGGCTACACCTTC. V gene TRBV4-3 combines with J gene TRBJ1-2; perhaps TRBD1 as D (6 bases). The V and J ends lost 4 bases and 4 bases respectively, with 16 bases between them. The CDR3 is 15 residues long. Germline V gene data show CDR1 as LGHNA and CDR2 as YSLEER.

Of note for this clone: Other DNA sequences within the sample encode an identical CDR3. The J gene is TRBJ1-2, the V gene TRBV10-3; maybe TRBD1 (5 bases). This CDR3 comprises 14 residues. Germline CDR1 is ENHRY and CDR2 is SYGVKD. V gave up 4 bases and J gave up 7 bases, with 16 bases separating them. The CDR3 here is CAISADRGLAGYTF. The CDR3 DNA follows: TGTGCCATCAGTGCAGATAGGGGCTTGGCTGGCTACACCTTC.

The chain couples TRBV4-1 to TRBJ1-2, with 12 bases that match TRBD1. The CDR3 consists of 15 residues. Germline CDR1 MGHRA, CDR2 YSYEKL. V gave up 1 base and J gave up 8 bases; unmatched junction bases: 5. CDR3 protein: CASSQAGTGGGGYTF. The DNA of the CDR3 is TGCGCCAGCAGCCAAGCCGGGACAGGGGGCGGAGGCTACACCTTC.

CDR3 bases: TGTGCCAGCAGCGTAGCCGGGACAGGGGGCGACACTGAAGCTTTCTTT. Protein product: CASSVAGTGGDTEAFF. The chain recombines TRBV9 with TRBJ1-1; 12 nucleotides line up with TRBD1. CDR3 size: 16 residues. With V trimmed by 0 bases and J by 3 bases, 3 bases remained unmatched. In germline, CDR1 is SGDLS, CDR2 YYNGEE. The full variable domain, completed using reference TRBV9 and TRBJ1-1, is DSGVTQTPKHLITATGQRVTLRCSPRSGDLSVYWYQQSLDQGLQFLIQYYNGEERAKGNILERFSAQQFPDLHSELNLSSLELGDSALYFCASSVAGTGGDTEAFFGQGTRLTVV.

V and J are TRBV21-1 and TRBJ2-2; TRBD1 reflects the table's D call only, with no check against the DNA. TRBV21-1 is marked as a pseudogene. The CDR3 length is 11 residues. The CDR3 sequence is CASPRQGELFF. DNA of the CDR3: TGTGCCAGTCCCCGACAAGGGGAGCTGTTTTTT.

This chain links TRBV14 with TRBJ1-4; D is ambiguous. The CDR3 length is 15 residues. Per the germline V gene, CDR1 is SGHDN and CDR2 is FVKESK. V dropped 4 bases and J dropped 6 bases, with 15 bases sitting between them. In DNA form, the CDR3 reads TGTGCCAGCAGCCGACCAGAAGACTATTATGAAAAACTGTTTTTT. This codes for CASSRPEDYYEKLFF.

The CDR3 nucleotides read TGTGCCAGCAGCTTAACGTCAGGGTTGAATGAGCAGTTCTTC. This gives the protein CASSLTSGLNEQFF. V is TRBV7-3 and J is TRBJ2-1; D is perhaps TRBD1 (5 bases). Germline V lookup: CDR1 SGHTA, CDR2 FQGTGA. V lost 0 bases to trimming and J lost 7 bases, with 10 bases between them. The CDR3 runs to 14 residues.

The chain uses TRBV18 and TRBJ1-1; TRBD1 might be the D (6 bases). V lost 7 bases to trimming and J lost 5 bases, with 17 bases between them. Germline CDR1 is KGHSH and CDR2 is LQKENI. The CDR3 consists of 14 residues. Here the CDR3 DNA reads TGTGCCAGCTACCCACAGGGAAGGGGAACTGAAGCTTTCTTT. Amino acid sequence: CASYPQGRGTEAFF.

For the CDR3, the DNA is TGTGCCATCAGTGAGTCGAAACAGTCATCCTACGAGCAGTACTTC. Translating gives CAISESKQSSYEQYF. The chain couples TRBV10-3 to TRBJ2-7; no firm D call. The CDR3 is 15 amino acids. The ends were cut back, 0 bases at V and 1 base at J, with 10 bases in the middle. Germline CDR1 and CDR2: ENHRY and SYGVKD.

The chain uses TRBV6-7 and TRBJ2-5, with 8 bases fitting TRBD1. TRBV6-7 is treated as an ORF (open reading frame) with a function not yet certain. The CDR3 is 18 residues long. The junction had 20 bases not matched to a gene; V was cut back by 6 bases and J by 5 bases. CDR3 sequence: CASSPTNKTGALVETQYF. In DNA form, the CDR3 reads TGTGCCAGCAGCCCGACGAACAAGACAGGGGCCCTGGTGGAGACCCAGTACTTC.

This clone appeared a single time. The V gene is TRBV9, the J gene TRBJ2-7, with D possibly matching TRBD2 (6 bases). V lost 4 bases to trimming and J lost 3 bases, with 11 bases between them. The CDR3 contains 13 residues. Germline CDR1 reads SGDLS; CDR2 reads YYNGEE. CDR3 coding DNA: TGTGCCAGCAGCACATCCGGGGGCTACGAGCAGTACTTC. This codes for CASSTSGGYEQYF.

The chain carries TRBV7-2 and TRBJ2-1; 12 bases line up with TRBD2. The J segment lost 9 bases and the V segment lost 5 bases, leaving 11 bases of the junction unmatched. The CDR3 has 16 residues. Looked up from germline, CDR1 is SGHTA and CDR2 is FQGNSA. In DNA, the CDR3 is TGTGCCAGCAGCACCTCTCTAGCGGGGGGGCGGAGTGAGCAGTTCTTC. Translated: CASSTSLAGGRSEQFF.

J is TRBJ1-1 and V is TRBV4-2; TRBD1 matches at 7 bases. This CDR3 comprises 15 residues. The junction had 9 bases not matched to a gene; V was cut back by 7 bases and J by 1 base. Looked up from germline, CDR1 is LGHNA and CDR2 is YNFKEQ. The CDR3: CASTPGGTENTEAFF. The DNA of the CDR3 is TGTGCCAGCACCCCCGGTGGGACAGAGAACACTGAAGCTTTCTTT.

The V and J genes are TRBV5-1 and TRBJ2-3; 8 nucleotides align to TRBD1. CDR3 length: 13 amino acids. V dropped 5 bases and J dropped 4; count of bases not matched to a gene: 3. In germline, CDR1 is SGHRS, CDR2 YFSETQ. The CDR3, as DNA: TGCGCCAGCAGGACAGGGGTAGCAGATACGCAGTATTTT. This gives the protein CASRTGVADTQYF.

This chain joins TRBV7-9 and TRBJ2-3; D call uncertain. Per germline, CDR1 SEHNR and CDR2 FQNEAQ (reference sequence). This CDR3 spans 15 amino acids. The V end lost 6 bases, the J end lost 3 bases, and 16 bases lay between the germline ends. The CDR3: CASSHLSVRTDTQYF. DNA of the CDR3: TGTGCCAGCAGTCACTTGAGTGTCCGTACAGATACGCAGTATTTT.

J is TRBJ1-1 and V is TRBV6-5; maybe TRBD1 (5 bases). CDR1 and CDR2 from the germline V gene are MNHEY and SVGAGI. There are 15 residues in the CDR3. Trimming removed 8 bases at V and 3 bases at J, with 19 bases between. The CDR3 here is CASFTRKRGYTEAFF. The CDR3, as DNA: TGTGCCAGCTTTACGCGGAAACGGGGGTACACTGAAGCTTTCTTT.

This clone was seen a few times. The chain combines TRBV19 with TRBJ2-5; a possible D gene is TRBD2 (6 bases). The CDR3 loop spans 15 amino acids. The V end lost 5 bases, the J end lost 1 base, and 14 bases lay between the germline ends. The germline CDR1 and CDR2 sequences are LNHDA and SQIVND (reference sequence). The CDR3 loop is CASSSPGRSQETQYF. CDR3 bases: TGTGCCAGTAGTTCTCCGGGGAGGAGCCAAGAGACCCAGTACTTC.

The chain links TRBV5-1 to TRBJ2-5, with TRBD2 matching over 10 bases. Looked up from germline, CDR1 is SGHRS and CDR2 is YFSETQ. The CDR3 is 16 amino acids. Losses at the gene ends were 4 bases for V and 5 bases for J; bases not matched to a gene: 11. The CDR3 loop is CASSHAQRGGRETQYF. The CDR3 region has the DNA TGCGCCAGCAGCCATGCTCAGCGGGGGGGCCGGGAGACCCAGTACTTC.

As to this clone: This specimen includes other DNA sequences encoding the same CDR3. The chain joins TRBV7-3 to TRBJ1-1, with 9 bases fitting TRBD1. This CDR3 spans 14 amino acids. Trimming cost V 5 bases and J 4 bases; bases outside gene matches: 5. Germline loops: CDR1 SGHTA, CDR2 FQGTGA. The CDR3 loop is CASSPTGGGTEAFF. CDR3 bases: TGTGCCAGCAGCCCAACAGGGGGCGGCACTGAAGCTTTCTTT.

The chain is built from TRBV4-2 and TRBJ2-5, with 16 bases identical to TRBD2. This CDR3 has 17 residues. V lost 3 bases and J lost 4; bases outside the gene matches: 5. Per the germline V gene, CDR1 is LGHNA and CDR2 is YNFKEQ. The CDR3: CASSQAGTSGGAETQYF. The CDR3 DNA follows: TGTGCCAGCAGCCAGGCTGGGACTAGCGGGGGGGCAGAGACCCAGTACTTC.